The 21 T cell receptor beta chains below all came from one sample that was sequenced in a study of shared clonotypes between healthy human individuals. The method was immunoSEQ multiplex PCR; TCRdb's version includes in-frame clones alone and lacks a portion of them. The table has fewer than 1.6 million clones, approximately 98.5% seen once; the top ten hold about 0.34%. The sequencing input was naive CD4+ T cells sorted from blood. Documented subset: CD45RA+ positively selected. All receptors come from a man aged 25-45 years in good health.

The chain has TRBV5-6 and TRBJ2-7, with D possibly matching TRBD1 (5 bases). The length of the CDR3 is 13 residues. Deletions cut 5 bases from V and 6 bases from J, with 15 bases between. Per germline, CDR1 SGHDT and CDR2 YYEEEE. CDR3 coding DNA: TGTGCCAGCAGGACTGGGGCTTTTGGCGAGCAGTACTTC. It specifies CASRTGAFGEQYF.

V gene TRBV5-1 combines with J gene TRBJ2-2; D is perhaps TRBD2 (5 bases). CDR1 is SGHRS and CDR2 is YFSETQ in the germline V gene. The CDR3 spans 15 residues. V shed 4 bases and J shed 5 bases, with 15 bases lying between them. The CDR3 sequence is CASSVTSGVTGELFF. In DNA form, the CDR3 reads TGCGCCAGCAGCGTAACTTCCGGGGTGACCGGGGAGCTGTTTTTT.

The chain couples TRBV7-9 to TRBJ2-7, with TRBD1 identical over 7 bases. V gave up 5 bases and J gave up 0 bases; unmatched junction bases: 4. The germline V gene encodes CDR1 SEHNR and CDR2 FQNEAQ (reference sequence). The CDR3 is 14 amino acids. The CDR3 DNA reads TGTGCCAGCAGCCAGACAGGGTTCTCCTACGAGCAGTACTTC. This codes for CASSQTGFSYEQYF.

In its sample, this clone was seen once. This chain links TRBV10-1 with TRBJ2-7, with D maybe TRBD1 (5 bases). The V and J ends lost 0 bases and 0 bases respectively, with 9 bases between them. The V gene's germline CDR1 is WNHNN and CDR2 SYGVQD (reference sequence). The CDR3 contains 15 residues. The CDR3 region has the DNA TGCGCCAGCAGTGAGTCAGGGGCCCCCTCCTACGAGCAGTACTTC. It translates to CASSESGAPSYEQYF.

This chain joins TRBV27 and TRBJ2-5; 10 nucleotides agree with TRBD2. The CDR3 runs 13 residues. V trimming: 7 bases; J trimming: 5 bases; junction bases outside the gene matches: 4. Germline V gene lookup returns CDR1 MNHEY and CDR2 SMNVEV (reference sequence). Here the CDR3 reads CASTSGSRETQYF. The DNA for the CDR3 is TGTGCCAGCACTAGCGGGAGTCGGGAGACCCAGTACTTC.

V gene TRBV2 combines with J gene TRBJ2-7; D tentatively fits TRBD1 or TRBD2 (5 bases each). Per the germline V gene, CDR1 is SNHLY and CDR2 is FYNNEI. Between the trimmed V and J ends, which lost 4 bases and 5 bases, there was a span of 21 bases. The CDR3 spans 16 residues. CDR3: CASSARGGAFSHEQYF. The DNA of the CDR3 is TGTGCCAGCAGTGCCCGGGGTGGGGCATTCAGCCACGAGCAGTACTTC. The full variable domain, rest sourced from reference TRBV2 and TRBJ2-7, is EPEVTQTPSHQVTQMGQEVILRCVPISNHLYFYWYRQILGQKVEFLVSFYNNEISEKSEIFDDQFSVERPDGSNFTLKIRSTKLEDSAMYFCASSARGGAFSHEQYFGPGTRLTVT.

V and J are TRBV5-1 and TRBJ2-7; D is possibly TRBD2 (5 bases). The CDR3 is made up of 14 amino acids. In germline, CDR1 is SGHRS, CDR2 YFSETQ. V was cut by 2 bases and J by 3 bases, with 12 bases left in between. CDR3 DNA: TGCGCCAGCAGCTTATTAGCGCCCGACTACGAGCAGTACTTC. This sequence encodes CASSLLAPDYEQYF.

V is TRBV5-4 and J is TRBJ2-7; 7 nucleotides agree with TRBD2. The CDR3 length is 15 residues. Looked up from germline, CDR1 is SGHNT and CDR2 is YYREEE (reference sequence). V shed 5 bases, J shed 3 bases, and the junction held 11 bases outside the gene matches. Here the CDR3 DNA reads TGTGCCAGCAGTAAAGGGTGGGCGGGAGTCTACGAGCAGTACTTC. Translation: CASSKGWAGVYEQYF. Together with reference TRBV5-4 and TRBJ2-7, the CDR3 gives the full variable domain: ETGVTQSPTHLIKTRGQQVTLRCSSQSGHNTVSWYQQALGQGPQFIFQYYREEENGRGNFPPRFSGLQFPNYSSELNVNALELDDSALYLCASSKGWAGVYEQYFGPGTRLTVT.

V and J are TRBV10-1 and TRBJ2-2; D gene uncertain. V lost 3 bases and J lost 8, with 7 bases in between. Germline assignment: CDR1 WNHNN and CDR2 SYGVQD (reference sequence). This CDR3 spans 12 amino acids. CDR3 in DNA: TGCGCCAGCAGTGATCCCCGAGGGGAGCTGTTTTTT. Amino acid sequence: CASSDPRGELFF.

This chain links TRBV29-1 with TRBJ1-3; TRBD1 matches 7 bases. The CDR3 runs 14 residues. Per the germline V gene, CDR1 is SQVTM and CDR2 is ANQGSEA. The V segment lost 7 bases and the J segment 4 bases; nucleotides outside the gene matches: 10. The CDR3 DNA sequence: TGCAGCGCCATCGACAGGGCATTGGGAAACACCATATATTTT. This codes for CSAIDRALGNTIYF.

V is TRBV4-1 and J is TRBJ1-5; unclear D gene. This CDR3 is built from 15 residues. V was pared by 0 bases and J by 3 bases, with 9 bases between. Germline V lookup: CDR1 MGHRA, CDR2 YSYEKL. Here the CDR3 reads CASSQDRGFNQPQHF. CDR3 nucleotides: TGCGCCAGCAGCCAAGATCGGGGTTTCAATCAGCCCCAGCATTTT.

The rearrangement links TRBV29-1 to TRBJ2-1; tentative D call: TRBD1 (6 bases). V lost 4 bases, J lost 1 base, and 11 bases lay in between. Germline V CDR1 and CDR2: SQVTM, ANQGSEA. This CDR3 contains 14 residues. CDR3 in DNA: TGCAGCGTTGGAAGGACAGTTTCCTACAATGAGCAGTTCTTC. Translation gives CSVGRTVSYNEQFF.

This clone was seen once. The chain employs TRBV15 and TRBJ2-7, with TRBD2 identical over 9 bases. V lost 5 bases to trimming and J lost 3 bases; unmatched junction nucleotides: 14. The CDR3 has 17 residues. Germline V gene data show CDR1 as LNHNV and CDR2 as YYDKDF (reference sequence). The CDR3 spells CATSPEKPGTSFYEQYF. In DNA, the CDR3 is TGTGCCACCAGCCCAGAGAAACCCGGGACTAGCTTCTACGAGCAGTACTTC.

V and J are TRBV18 and TRBJ2-2, with D unclear. There are 16 residues in the CDR3. Germline lookup yields CDR1 KGHSH and CDR2 LQKENI. Trimming removed 3 bases at V and 8 bases at J, with 19 bases between. CDR3 DNA: TGTGCCAGCTCACCGGTAACAACTCTTACCCCGGGGGAGCTGTTTTTT. Its protein is CASSPVTTLTPGELFF.

Note on this clone: Other nucleotide sequences from this sample produce the same CDR3. The chain links TRBV18 to TRBJ2-5; TRBD2 matches 7 bases. The ends lost 3 bases at V and 5 bases at J; junction bases unmatched: 9. The CDR3 is made up of 15 amino acids. Germline V gene lookup returns CDR1 KGHSH and CDR2 LQKENI. DNA for the CDR3: TGTGCCAGCTCACCTGGACCGGGGGGTGAGGAGACCCAGTACTTC. Residues: CASSPGPGGEETQYF. The entire variable domain, with the rest obtained from reference TRBV18 and TRBJ2-5, is as follows: NAGVMQNPRHLVRRRGQEARLRCSPMKGHSHVYWYRQLPEEGLKFMVYLQKENIIDESGMPKERFSAEFPKEGPSILRIQQVVRGDSAAYFCASSPGPGGEETQYFGPGTRLLVL.

The rearrangement links TRBV28 to TRBJ2-2; 7 positions agree with TRBD2. V trimming: 2 bases; J trimming: 5 bases; junction bases outside the gene matches: 8. Germline values: CDR1 MDHEN, CDR2 SYDVKM. The CDR3 consists of 16 residues. The CDR3 is CASSLRLGGSTGELFF. Here the CDR3 DNA reads TGTGCCAGCAGTTTACGTCTTGGCGGGAGTACCGGGGAGCTGTTTTTT.

This chain joins TRBV4-3 and TRBJ2-7; 14 bases are shared with TRBD2. The CDR3 covers 15 residues. V lost 4 bases to trimming and J lost 5 bases; unmatched junction nucleotides: 4. Germline CDR1 reads LGHNA; CDR2 reads YSLEER. For the CDR3, the DNA is TGCGCCAGCAGCCGACTAGCGGGAGGGCTGGACGAGCAGTACTTC. This gives the protein CASSRLAGGLDEQYF.

This chain joins TRBV6-5 and TRBJ1-1; D gene unclear. Germline-derived CDR1 and CDR2 are MNHEY and SVGAGI. The V gene lost 2 bases and the J gene lost 6 bases, with 13 bases spanning the gap. The CDR3 extends over 14 amino acids. Here the CDR3 DNA reads TGTGCCAGCAGTTACCTGGGCAGCGGCCCTGAAGCTTTCTTT. Residues: CASSYLGSGPEAFF.

The CDR3 here is CSGEGNRDTEAFF. DNA for the CDR3: TGCAGCGGCGAGGGAAATCGGGACACTGAAGCTTTCTTT. This sequence joins TRBV29-1 and TRBJ1-1; D not resolved. The germline CDR1 and CDR2 sequences are SQVTM and ANQGSEA. Trimming removed 7 bases from V and 3 bases from J, with 15 bases in between. The CDR3 consists of 13 residues.

Regarding this clone: Other nucleotide sequences in the sample specify the same CDR3. The genes are TRBV18 and TRBJ2-5; 11 nucleotides match TRBD2. V was pared by 2 bases and J by 2 bases, with 4 bases of the junction left unmatched. There are 16 residues in the CDR3. The germline gives CDR1 KGHSH, CDR2 LQKENI. In nucleotides, the CDR3 is TGTGCCAGCTCACCATCATTAGCGGGAGGGCAAGAGACCCAGTACTTC. Protein sequence: CASSPSLAGGQETQYF. Drawing the rest from reference TRBV18 and TRBJ2-5, the complete variable domain is NAGVMQNPRHLVRRRGQEARLRCSPMKGHSHVYWYRQLPEEGLKFMVYLQKENIIDESGMPKERFSAEFPKEGPSILRIQQVVRGDSAAYFCASSPSLAGGQETQYFGPGTRLLVL.

Here the CDR3 DNA reads TGTGCCAGCAGCGCCGGGACAGGGGATCAGCCCCAGCATTTT. It encodes CASSAGTGDQPQHF. This sequence joins TRBV28 and TRBJ1-5, with 10 bases lining up with TRBD1. The CDR3 loop spans 14 amino acids. V dropped 6 bases and J dropped 5; count of bases not matched to a gene: 4. Germline values: CDR1 MDHEN, CDR2 SYDVKM.